The 13 T cell receptor beta chains given below trace back to one sample, sequenced in a study of blood T cell repertoires in COVID-19. Repertoires were generated with immunoSEQ multiplex PCR, while TCRdb's copy carries only in-frame clones and drops some. The repertoire holds 400,000 to 450,000 clones, with roughly 90% as singletons. The specimen was peripheral blood. These receptors originate from a man aged 18 to 30 with COVID-19, enrolled during active disease.

The chain uses TRBV18 and TRBJ1-6, with D perhaps matching TRBD1 (5 bases). The CDR3 length is 16 residues. Trimming pared 1 base from V and 3 bases from J, leaving 10 bases between. CDR1 KGHSH and CDR2 LQKENI come from the germline V gene. CDR3 sequence: CASSPQGMGYNSPLHF. The CDR3 bases are TGTGCCAGCTCACCACAGGGGATGGGCTATAATTCACCCCTCCACTTT.

The rearrangement joins TRBV9 to TRBJ2-3, with D perhaps TRBD1 (7 bases). In germline, CDR1 is SGDLS, CDR2 YYNGEE. The CDR3 totals 14 residues. Trimming stripped 5 bases from V and 5 bases from J, with 15 bases between. For the CDR3, the DNA is TGTGCCAGCAGTGCCTCAGGGGGAGGAGATACGCAGTATTTT. Translating it yields CASSASGGGDTQYF.

The chain carries TRBV9 and TRBJ2-5, with D tentatively TRBD2 (6 bases). V shed 4 bases and J shed 5 bases, with 21 bases lying between them. The CDR3 is made up of 16 amino acids. Germline V gives CDR1 SGDLS, CDR2 YYNGEE. CDR3 protein: CASSFSAGLLRETQYF. The CDR3 DNA sequence: TGTGCCAGCAGCTTCTCAGCGGGCCTCCTCCGGGAGACCCAGTACTTC.

With respect to this clone: This same CDR3 is encoded by further DNA sequences in the sample. The chain joins TRBV7-3 to TRBJ2-7; 8 nucleotides agree with TRBD2. CDR1 SGHTA and CDR2 FQGTGA come from the germline V gene. This CDR3 is 15 amino acids long. V shed 6 bases and J 0 bases; nucleotides not matched to a gene: 7. DNA for the CDR3: TGTGCCAGCAGTCCAACTAGCGGAAGCTCCTACGAGCAGTACTTC. It yields the protein CASSPTSGSSYEQYF. Complete variable domain (other parts from reference TRBV7-3 and TRBJ2-7): GAGVSQTPSNKVTEKGKYVELRCDPISGHTALYWYRQSLGQGPEFLIYFQGTGAADDSGLPNDRFFAVRPEGSVSTLKIQRTERGDSAVYLCASSPTSGSSYEQYFGPGTRLTVT.

The V call is TRBV18, the J call TRBJ2-7; 7 nucleotides match TRBD1. Germline V gene sequence: CDR1 KGHSH, CDR2 LQKENI. V dropped 6 bases and J dropped 4; count of bases not matched to a gene: 9. The CDR3 contains 14 residues. The CDR3 sequence: CASSSGQEQYEQYF. The DNA for the CDR3 is TGTGCCAGCTCGTCCGGACAGGAACAATACGAGCAGTACTTC.

This clone occurred once. The rearrangement links TRBV7-9 to TRBJ1-1, with 8 nucleotides matching TRBD1. With V trimmed by 6 bases and J by 5 bases, 2 bases remained unmatched. Germline CDR1 reads SEHNR; CDR2 reads FQNEAQ (reference sequence). The CDR3 is made up of 12 amino acids. Written as DNA, the CDR3 is TGTGCCAGCAGTACAGGGGGAACTGAAGCTTTCTTT. Encoded protein: CASSTGGTEAFF.

V is TRBV18 and J is TRBJ2-1, with TRBD1 matching over 8 bases. CDR1 and CDR2 (germline): KGHSH, LQKENI. The junction had 11 bases not matched to a gene; V was cut back by 9 bases and J by 1 base. This CDR3 is 16 amino acids long. CDR3 amino acids: CASSPGQVGSYNEQFF. The CDR3, as DNA: TGTGCCAGTTCTCCGGGACAGGTGGGATCCTACAATGAGCAGTTCTTC.

The J gene is TRBJ2-1, the V gene TRBV5-6, with 8 nucleotides matching TRBD1. V shed 5 bases and J 5 bases; nucleotides not matched to a gene: 9. This CDR3 comprises 15 residues. Germline loops: CDR1 SGHDT, CDR2 YYEEEE. This chain's CDR3 is CASRKRGTGNNEQFF. CDR3 in DNA: TGTGCCAGCAGGAAGAGGGGGACAGGTAACAATGAGCAGTTCTTC.

The chain links TRBV5-5 to TRBJ2-1; the match to TRBD2 covers 9 bases. Germline V lookup: CDR1 SGHKS, CDR2 YYEKEE (reference sequence). The CDR3 runs to 15 residues. The J segment lost 4 bases and the V segment lost 0 bases, leaving 2 bases of the junction unmatched. The CDR3 DNA reads as TGTGCCAGCAGCTTGGGGCTAGCGGGATACAATGAGCAGTTCTTC. Its translation is CASSLGLAGYNEQFF. Together with reference TRBV5-5 and TRBJ2-1, the CDR3 gives the full variable domain: DAGVTQSPTHLIKTRGQQVTLRCSPISGHKSVSWYQQVLGQGPQFIFQYYEKEERGRGNFPDRFSARQFPNYSSELNVNALLLGDSALYLCASSLGLAGYNEQFFGPGTRLTVL.

The CDR3, as DNA: TGCGCCAGCAGATCGCAATTCCAGGGATACGAGCAGTACTTC. It codes for CASRSQFQGYEQYF. This sequence joins TRBV5-1 and TRBJ2-7; the D gene is possibly TRBD1 (5 bases). V was shortened by 5 bases and J by 4 bases, with 16 bases between the two germline ends. Germline-derived CDR1 and CDR2 are SGHRS and YFSETQ. The CDR3 sequence is 14 residues long.

The chain employs TRBV2 and TRBJ2-7, with a weak D call TRBD1 (5 bases). There are 15 residues in the CDR3. Looked up from germline, CDR1 is SNHLY and CDR2 is FYNNEI. V shed 5 bases and J shed 4 bases, with 18 bases lying between them. The CDR3 bases are TGTGCCAGCAGTTATCCCAGGGATTCGACTTACGAGCAGTACTTC. This gives the protein CASSYPRDSTYEQYF.

The V and J genes are TRBV10-2 and TRBJ2-3, with no clear D. V was cut by 10 bases and J by 0 bases, with 11 bases left in between. The germline CDR1 and CDR2 sequences are WSHSY and SAAADI. The CDR3 covers 13 residues. CDR3 in DNA: TGCGCCACCACTCGGAGAAGCACAGATACGCAGTATTTT. Protein product: CATTRRSTDTQYF.

The rearrangement joins TRBV3-1 (or the pseudogene TRBV3-2) to TRBJ2-5; possible D gene TRBD1, 6 bases. The germline V gene has CDR1 LGHDT and CDR2 YNNKEL (reference sequence). The CDR3 has 18 residues. The V end was cut by 4 bases, the J end by 3 bases, with 24 bases between. CDR3 in DNA: TGTGCCAGCAGCCCAGTACTGGACAGACTATCCTATGAAGAGACCCAGTACTTC. This codes for CASSPVLDRLSYEETQYF.